These 7 T cell receptor beta chains share one sample of origin, sequenced in a study of T-cell memory formation after mild COVID-19. One entry per CDR3 protein, called by TCRdb with MiXCR from the 5' RACE reads. The table shows 180,000 or so distinct CDR3 sequences, with under 14% occurring only once. Specimen: PBMCs or a T cell subset sorted from them (not recorded which). Receptors were obtained from a man between 18 and 35 years old who had mild COVID-19 (a few samples of this study predate the infection). Cell type and time point are not known.

This clonotype was detected a few times. The chain combines TRBV11-2 with TRBJ2-2; 9 bases match TRBD1. The CDR3 runs to 17 residues. V gave up 2 bases and J gave up 5 bases; unmatched junction bases: 9. Germline V gene sequence: CDR1 SGHAT, CDR2 FQNNGV. DNA for the CDR3: TGTGCCAGCAGCTTACTCCCACAGGGGGCGTCGACCGGGGAGCTGTTTTTT. Translated, it gives CASSLLPQGASTGELFF.

This clonotype was picked up many times. Here the CDR3 reads CASSLRGAEAFF. The CDR3 DNA follows: TGTGCCAGCAGCTTACGGGGCGCTGAAGCTTTCTTT. The V gene is TRBV7-9, the J gene TRBJ1-1; possible D gene TRBD1, 5 bases. The CDR3 contains 12 residues. Germline V gene sequence: CDR1 SEHNR, CDR2 FQNEAQ (reference sequence). The V end lost 2 bases, the J end lost 6 bases, and 7 bases lay between the germline ends.

J is TRBJ1-2 and V is TRBV12-3 or TRBV12-4; 9 bases fit TRBD1. The CDR3 contains 14 residues. Trimming cost V 6 bases and J 8 bases; bases outside gene matches: 10. In DNA, the CDR3 is TGTGCCAGCAGCCCAAGGGACAGGGTTGGCGGCTACACCTTC. It codes for CASSPRDRVGGYTF.

This clonotype turned up a few times. V and J are TRBV20-1 and TRBJ2-3; 16 bases agree with TRBD2. The CDR3 loop spans 18 amino acids. Germline CDR1 DFQATT, CDR2 SNEGSKA (reference sequence). The trim removed 2 bases at V and 6 bases at J, leaving 11 bases unmatched. The CDR3 region is CSARSPGLAGGPIDTQYF. The CDR3 bases are TGCAGTGCTAGATCCCCGGGACTAGCGGGGGGGCCTATCGATACGCAGTATTTT.

In this sample, this clonotype turned up a few times. V and J are TRBV7-2 and TRBJ2-1; no clear D gene. The CDR3 length is 14 residues. V was clipped by 2 bases and J by 0 bases, with 5 bases between them. Germline V gene lookup returns CDR1 SGHTA and CDR2 FQGNSA. The CDR3 protein is CASSLFSSYNEQFF. CDR3 bases: TGTGCCAGCAGCTTATTCAGCTCCTACAATGAGCAGTTCTTC.

This clonotype was recorded many times. The chain recombines TRBV28 with TRBJ2-1, with a weak D call TRBD2 (6 bases). V lost 1 base, J lost 5 bases, and 18 bases lay in between. There are 17 residues in the CDR3. Germline V CDR1 and CDR2: MDHEN, SYDVKM. The CDR3 DNA sequence: TGTGCCAGCAGTTTATACCCACGCGGGGAAGTAGACAATGAGCAGTTCTTC. This codes for CASSLYPRGEVDNEQFF.

This clonotype came up a few times. The chain couples TRBV19 to TRBJ1-5; the match to TRBD1 covers 8 bases. The CDR3 has 18 residues. The V gene's germline CDR1 is LNHDA and CDR2 SQIVND (reference sequence). V dropped 1 base and J dropped 0; count of bases not matched to a gene: 8. The CDR3 here is CASSIVHRGDYSNQPQHF. CDR3 nucleotide sequence: TGTGCCAGTAGTATAGTTCACAGGGGGGATTATAGCAATCAGCCCCAGCATTTT.